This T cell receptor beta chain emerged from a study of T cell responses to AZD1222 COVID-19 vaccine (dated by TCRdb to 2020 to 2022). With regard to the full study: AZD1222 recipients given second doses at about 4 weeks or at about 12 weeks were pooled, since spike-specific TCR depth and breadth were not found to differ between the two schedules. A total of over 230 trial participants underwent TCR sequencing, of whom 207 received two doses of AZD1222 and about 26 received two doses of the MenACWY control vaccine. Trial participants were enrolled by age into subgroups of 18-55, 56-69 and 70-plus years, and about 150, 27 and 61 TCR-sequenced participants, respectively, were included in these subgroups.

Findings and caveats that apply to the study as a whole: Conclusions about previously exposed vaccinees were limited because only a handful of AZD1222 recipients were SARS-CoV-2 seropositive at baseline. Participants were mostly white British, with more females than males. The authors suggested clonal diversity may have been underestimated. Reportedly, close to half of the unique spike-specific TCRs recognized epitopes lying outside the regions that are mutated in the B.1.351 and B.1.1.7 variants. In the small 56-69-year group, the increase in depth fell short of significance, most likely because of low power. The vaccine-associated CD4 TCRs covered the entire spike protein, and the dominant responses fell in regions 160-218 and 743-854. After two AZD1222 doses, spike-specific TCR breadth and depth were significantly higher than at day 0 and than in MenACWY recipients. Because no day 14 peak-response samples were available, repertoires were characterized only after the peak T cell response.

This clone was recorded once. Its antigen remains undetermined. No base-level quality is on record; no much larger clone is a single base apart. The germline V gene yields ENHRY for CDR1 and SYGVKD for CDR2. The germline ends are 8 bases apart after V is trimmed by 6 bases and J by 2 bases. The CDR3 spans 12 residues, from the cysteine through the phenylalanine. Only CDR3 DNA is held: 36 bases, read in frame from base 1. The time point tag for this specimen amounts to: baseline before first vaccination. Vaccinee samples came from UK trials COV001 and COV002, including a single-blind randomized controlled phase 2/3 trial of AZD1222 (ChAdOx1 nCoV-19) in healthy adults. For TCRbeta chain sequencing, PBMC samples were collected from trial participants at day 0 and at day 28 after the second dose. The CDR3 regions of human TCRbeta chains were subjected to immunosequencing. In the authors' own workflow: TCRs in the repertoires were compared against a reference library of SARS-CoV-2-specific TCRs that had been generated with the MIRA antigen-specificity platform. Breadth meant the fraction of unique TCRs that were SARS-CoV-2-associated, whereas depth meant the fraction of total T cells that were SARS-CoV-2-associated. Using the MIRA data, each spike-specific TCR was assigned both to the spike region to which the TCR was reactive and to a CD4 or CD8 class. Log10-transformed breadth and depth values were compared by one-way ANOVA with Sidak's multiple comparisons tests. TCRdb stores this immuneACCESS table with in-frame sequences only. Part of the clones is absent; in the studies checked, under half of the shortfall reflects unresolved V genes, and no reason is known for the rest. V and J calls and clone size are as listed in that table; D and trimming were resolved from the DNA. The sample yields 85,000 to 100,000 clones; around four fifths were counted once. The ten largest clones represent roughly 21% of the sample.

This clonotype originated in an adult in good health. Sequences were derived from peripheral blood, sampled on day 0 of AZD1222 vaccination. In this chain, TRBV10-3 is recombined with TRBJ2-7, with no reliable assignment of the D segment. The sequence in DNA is TGTGCCATCAGGCCCGACGCCTACGAGCAGTACTTC. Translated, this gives CAIRPDAYEQYF.